This entry features one T cell receptor beta chain sequence. These data originate in a study of T cell repertoires in cytomegalovirus infection. V lost 2 bases, J lost 4 bases, and 5 bases stayed unmatched. Germline V gene data show CDR1 as WSHSY and CDR2 as SAAADI. This CDR3 is built from 14 residues. In TCRdb, the reads were re-called with MiXCR into one record per CDR3 protein. This table has roughly 250,000 distinct CDR3 sequences, approximately 13% appearing once. The TCR was taken from a human donor in good health (CMV status not recorded). Some clones in this sample may be carry-over from other donors' samples. This chain connects TRBV10-2 to TRBJ2-7, with TRBD2 identical over 7 bases. Material for sequencing was PBMCs. The CDR3 DNA is TGCGCCAGCAGTGAGGGGAGGGGTGGATACGAGCAGTACTTC. Translating gives CASSEGRGGYEQYF.